This TCR beta chain was documented in a study of vaccination effects on CD4 cells after COVID-19 (dated by TCRdb to between 2021 and 2024). Broadly, across the study: Across the study, the median time from the second dose to post-vaccine sampling was 72 days (range 14 to 241). In both COVID-19 convalescent patients and infection-naive vaccine recipients, the study compared SARS-CoV-2 spike-specific CD4+ TCR repertoires from before mRNA vaccination with those from after it. The full study included some 10 COVID-19 convalescent patients and a few SARS-CoV-2-naive healthy vaccine recipients. Cultures from other donors in the study were sequenced using the Oncomine TCR Beta short-read assay on an Illumina iSeq 100. The research as a whole found: Clones induced by infection and clones induced by vaccination both contracted markedly at late timepoints after vaccination, which fits with T cell responses waning over time. In healthy vaccine recipients, vaccine-induced clones were almost all SARS-CoV-2 mono-reactive, with only 1 of 255 cross-reactive with common cold coronaviruses. Only a small number of convalescent patients were included, and no early post-infection timepoints were available, which limited the study.

Library prep was done by the immunoSEQ multiplex PCR assay. DNA from the CD4+ T cells that had been cultured and isolated underwent TCR beta CDR3 sequencing. Turning to the authors' computational methods: Non-productive TCR sequences were discarded, and reads were trimmed to the CDR3 region, with only CDR3s of 7 or more amino acids retained. The MANAFEST web app was used to identify antigen-specific clonotypes by comparing expansion in peptide wells with expansion in reference cultures. To be called positive, a clone needed expansion at FDR<0.05 compared with the reference and with all other wells, an odds ratio greater than 5, and a frequency greater than 0.1% in two replicate wells. A clonotype was defined as cross-reactive if the clonotype was significantly expanded both in SARS-CoV-2 spike wells and in at least one common cold coronavirus spike condition. Levenshtein distance calculated with the stringdist R package was used to assess CDR3 similarity, and unrooted trees were constructed with ape in R 3.6.1. TCRdb took over this immuneACCESS table, retaining in-frame rearrangements with V and J assigned. Such tables are incomplete; in checked studies, under half of the missing clones stem from an unresolved V gene, and the remainder is unexplained. Clonal size and the V and J genes are those of that table, whereas D and trimming came from the DNA. The table for this sample lists under 25,000 clones; roughly 76% of them were counted only once. Around 6% of the sample lies in the top ten.

The ViraFEST assay stimulated PBMC with viral peptide pools and then used TCR sequencing to identify antigen-specific CD4+ T cell clonotypes by expansion. After around 10 days of culture, CD4+ T cells were isolated with the EasySep CD4+ T cell isolation kit. Each participant received two doses of an mRNA SARS-CoV-2 vaccine, either BNT162b2 or mRNA-1273. The absence of prior SARS-CoV-2 infection in healthy vaccine recipients was confirmed by negative nucleocapsid antibodies before and after vaccination. Some 2.2 million PBMC per well were cultured in IMDM with around 5% human AB serum, 9 to 10 IU/ml IL-2 and gentamicin, plus 10 ug/ml peptides. On days 3 and 7, half of the culture medium was replaced with fresh IL-2-containing medium. Unless noted otherwise, every peptide stimulation condition was cultured in triplicate wells. Using Ficoll-Paque Plus gradient centrifugation, PBMC were separated from whole blood and then either used fresh or cryopreserved at -140C. The overlapping peptide pools covered the spike proteins of SARS-CoV-2 and of the common cold coronaviruses HCoV-NL63, HCoV-OC43 and HCoV-229E. The QIAamp micro DNA kit was used to extract genomic DNA from the cultured CD4+ T cells.

This clone was detected only a few times. Its antigen remains undetermined. Base qualities were left out, and no much larger clone turns up one base away. This TCR came from a human donor who received a COVID-19 vaccine. Some clones in this sample may be carry-over from other donors' samples. Sequencing was performed on CD4+ T cells from PBMCs cultured with SARS-CoV-2 spike peptides, taken after COVID-19 vaccination. Read against the paper, the sample's cell subset or site label means: SARS-CoV-2 spike overlapping peptide pool stimulation.

The nucleotides read TGTGCCAGCAGCGAAAGGACAGCTAACTATGGCTACACCTTC. Its product reads: CASSERTANYGYTF. The V and J genes are TRBV3-1 (or the pseudogene TRBV3-2) and TRBJ1-2; matching of 6 bases hints at TRBD1 as the D gene. At the junction V is shortened by 5 bases and J by 0 bases, with 10 bases in between. The germline V gene (reference sequence) provides CDR1 LGHDT and CDR2 YNNKEL. CDR3 length: 14 amino acids, cysteine to phenylalanine. The sequence is cut down to CDR3 DNA, 42 bases in frame from base 1.